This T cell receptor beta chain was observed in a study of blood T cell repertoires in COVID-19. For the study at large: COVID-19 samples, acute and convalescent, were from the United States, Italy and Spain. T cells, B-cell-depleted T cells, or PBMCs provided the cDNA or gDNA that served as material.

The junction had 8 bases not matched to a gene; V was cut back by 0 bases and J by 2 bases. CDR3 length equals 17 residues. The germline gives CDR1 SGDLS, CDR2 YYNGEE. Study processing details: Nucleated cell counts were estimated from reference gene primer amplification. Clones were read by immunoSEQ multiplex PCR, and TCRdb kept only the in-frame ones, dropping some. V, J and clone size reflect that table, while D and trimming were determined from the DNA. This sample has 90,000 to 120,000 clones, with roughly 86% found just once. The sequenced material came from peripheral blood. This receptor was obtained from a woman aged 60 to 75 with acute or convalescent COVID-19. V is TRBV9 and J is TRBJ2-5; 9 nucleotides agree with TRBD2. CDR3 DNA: TGTGCCAGCAGCGTAGCTGGTCTAGCGGGGCCACAAGAGACCCAGTACTTC. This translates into CASSVAGLAGPQETQYF.